This T cell receptor beta chain appears in the sequencing data of a study of cytomegalovirus exposure and HLA in healthy donors. Study-wide findings and caveats: The classifier reportedly diagnosed cytomegalovirus status with high sensitivity and specificity. In vitro work confirmed that a few CMV-associated chains recognize CMV antigens. It was about 180 TCR beta chains that were listed as cytomegalovirus-associated.

Regarding this clone: Its specificity is not known.

With 60 Vbeta and 13 Jbeta primers, the PCR was carried out. Clones were sequenced by immunoSEQ multiplex PCR, and TCRdb holds only the in-frame ones, with some missing. In the table there are about 160,000 clones, 65% to 90% of which are singletons. The donors (healthy individuals) were bone marrow donors. Germline V gene lookup returns CDR1 MNHEY and CDR2 SMNVEV (reference sequence). V lost 2 bases and J lost 4, with 12 bases in between. The CDR3 consists of 15 residues. The J gene is TRBJ2-1, the V gene TRBV27; unclear D gene. The sample was PBMCs. The sequence derives from a man between 45 and 60 years old in good health and CMV-seropositive. The CDR3 DNA is TGTGCCAGCAGTTTAAGTTCCACCGGGTACAATGAGCAGTTCTTC. The encoded protein is CASSLSSTGYNEQFF.